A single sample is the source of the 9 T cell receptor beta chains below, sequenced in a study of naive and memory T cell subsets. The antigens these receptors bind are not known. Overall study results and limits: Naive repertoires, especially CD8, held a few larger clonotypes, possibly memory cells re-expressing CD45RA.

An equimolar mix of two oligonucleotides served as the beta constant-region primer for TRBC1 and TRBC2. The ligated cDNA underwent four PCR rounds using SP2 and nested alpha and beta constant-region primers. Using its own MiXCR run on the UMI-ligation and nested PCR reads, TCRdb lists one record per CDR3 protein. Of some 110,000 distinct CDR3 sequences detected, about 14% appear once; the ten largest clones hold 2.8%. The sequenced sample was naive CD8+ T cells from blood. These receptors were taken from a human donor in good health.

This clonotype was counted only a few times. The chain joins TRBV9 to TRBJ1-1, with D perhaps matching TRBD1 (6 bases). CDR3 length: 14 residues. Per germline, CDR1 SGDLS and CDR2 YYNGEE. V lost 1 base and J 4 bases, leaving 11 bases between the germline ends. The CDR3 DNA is TGTGCCAGCAGCGTAACAGGGTCGGGCACTGAAGCTTTCTTT. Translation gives CASSVTGSGTEAFF.

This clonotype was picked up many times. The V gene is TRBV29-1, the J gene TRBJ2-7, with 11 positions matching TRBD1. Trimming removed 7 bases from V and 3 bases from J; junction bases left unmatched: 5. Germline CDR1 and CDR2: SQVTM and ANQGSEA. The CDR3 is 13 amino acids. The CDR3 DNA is TGCAGCGGAACCGGGACAGGGGGCTACGAGCAGTACTTC. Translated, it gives CSGTGTGGYEQYF.

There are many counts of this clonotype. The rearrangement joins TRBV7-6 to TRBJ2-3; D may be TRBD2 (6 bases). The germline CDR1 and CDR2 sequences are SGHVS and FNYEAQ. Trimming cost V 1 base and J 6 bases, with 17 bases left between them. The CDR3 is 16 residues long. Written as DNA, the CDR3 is TGTGCCAGCAGCTTAGGTGCCGGGAGTGTTGGGGATACGCAGTATTTT. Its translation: CASSLGAGSVGDTQYF.

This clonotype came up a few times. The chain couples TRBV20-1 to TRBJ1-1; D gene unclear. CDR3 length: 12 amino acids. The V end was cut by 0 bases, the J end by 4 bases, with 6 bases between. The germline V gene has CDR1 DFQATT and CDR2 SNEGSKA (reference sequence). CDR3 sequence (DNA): TGCAGTGCTAGAGATGAACCCACTGAAGCTTTCTTT. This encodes CSARDEPTEAFF.

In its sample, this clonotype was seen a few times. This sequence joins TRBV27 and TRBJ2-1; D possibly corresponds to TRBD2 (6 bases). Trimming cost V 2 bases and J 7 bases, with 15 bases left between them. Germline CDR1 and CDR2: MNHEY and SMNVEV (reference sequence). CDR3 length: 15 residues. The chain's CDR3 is CASSLVGGYGNEQFF. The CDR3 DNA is TGTGCCAGCAGTTTAGTTGGGGGGTATGGGAATGAGCAGTTCTTC.

The CDR3 nucleotides are TGTGCCAGCAGCTTCTCCGACAGGGTTGAAGCTTTCTTT. Translating gives CASSFSDRVEAFF. This rearrangement joins TRBV7-9 to TRBJ1-1, with 7 bases identical to TRBD1. Trimming took 3 bases from V and 7 from J; bases not matched to a gene: 5. CDR3 length: 13 residues. Germline V gene data show CDR1 as SEHNR and CDR2 as FQNEAQ (reference sequence).

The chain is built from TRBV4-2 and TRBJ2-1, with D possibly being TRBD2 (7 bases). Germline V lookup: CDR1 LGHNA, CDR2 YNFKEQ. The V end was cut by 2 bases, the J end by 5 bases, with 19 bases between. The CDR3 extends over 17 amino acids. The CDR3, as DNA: TGTGCCAGCAGCCAACCCCTCGGGGGGAGGGGGAACAATGAGCAGTTCTTC. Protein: CASSQPLGGRGNNEQFF.

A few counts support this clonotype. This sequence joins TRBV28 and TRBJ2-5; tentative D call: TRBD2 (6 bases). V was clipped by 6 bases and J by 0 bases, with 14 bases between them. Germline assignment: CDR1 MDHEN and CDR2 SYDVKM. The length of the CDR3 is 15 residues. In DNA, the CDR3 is TGTGCCAGCAGCCCGCCCCGGGACTACCAAGAGACCCAGTACTTC. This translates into CASSPPRDYQETQYF. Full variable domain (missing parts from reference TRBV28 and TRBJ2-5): DVKVTQSSRYLVKRTGEKVFLECVQDMDHENMFWYRQDPGLGLRLIYFSYDVKMKEKGDIPEGYSVSREKKERFSLILESASTNQTSMYLCASSPPRDYQETQYFGPGTRLLVL.

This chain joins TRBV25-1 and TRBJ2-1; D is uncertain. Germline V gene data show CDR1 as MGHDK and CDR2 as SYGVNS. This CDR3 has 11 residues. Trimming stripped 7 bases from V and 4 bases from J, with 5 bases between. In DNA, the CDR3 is TGTGCCAGCATATTTTACAATGAGCAGTTCTTC. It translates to CASIFYNEQFF.